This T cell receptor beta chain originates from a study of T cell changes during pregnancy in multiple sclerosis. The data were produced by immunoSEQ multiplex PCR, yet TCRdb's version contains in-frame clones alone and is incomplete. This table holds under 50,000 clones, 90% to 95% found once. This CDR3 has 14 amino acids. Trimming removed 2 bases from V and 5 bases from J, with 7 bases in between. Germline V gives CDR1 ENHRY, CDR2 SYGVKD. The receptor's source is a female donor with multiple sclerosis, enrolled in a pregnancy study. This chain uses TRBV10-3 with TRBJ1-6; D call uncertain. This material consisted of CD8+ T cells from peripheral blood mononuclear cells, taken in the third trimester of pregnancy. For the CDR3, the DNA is TGTGCCATCAGTGAGAAAGGAGATAATTCACCCCTCCACTTT. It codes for CAISEKGDNSPLHF.